A selection of T cell receptor beta chains follows, all from one sample in a study of glioma-infiltrating T cells after dendritic cell vaccination. Produced via immunoSEQ multiplex PCR; TCRdb's table is partial and in-frame only. The sample lists around 87,000 clones; roughly four fifths were seen once. This sample comprised blood, obtained after dendritic cell vaccination. Receptors originate from a human donor with glioblastoma. Both conserved end residues are part of each CDR3. D genes are given only for firm matches. Some rows have no size entry. The others give once, few or many, or a class for an expanded clone.

j_call	v_call	clone_size	d_call	cdr3_aa	cdr3_nt
TRBJ2-6	TRBV7-6	NA	NA	CASSVTYREPSGANVLTF	TGTGCCAGCAGCGTAACCTACAGGGAACCCTCTGGGGCCAACGTCCTGACTTTC
TRBJ2-5	TRBV19	few	NA	CASAPGGSQETQYF	TGTGCCAGTGCACCGGGGGGCAGTCAAGAGACCCAGTACTTC
TRBJ2-5	TRBV12-5	NA	TRBD1	CASGLDRGGETQYF	TGTGCTAGTGGTTTAGACAGGGGAGGTGAGACCCAGTACTTC
TRBJ1-5	TRBV19	NA	TRBD1	CASSTRDRAGESNQPQHF	TGTGCCAGTAGTACAAGGGACAGGGCGGGTGAGAGCAATCAGCCCCAGCATTTT
TRBJ1-1	TRBV23-1	NA	TRBD1	CASSLGTGAAEAFF	TGCGCCAGCAGTCTCGGGACAGGGGCGGCTGAAGCTTTCTTT
TRBJ2-3	TRBV15	once	TRBD1	CATSRDGQGATDTQYF	TGTGCCACCAGCAGGGACGGACAGGGGGCCACAGATACGCAGTATTTT
TRBJ1-1	TRBV19	NA	TRBD1	CASSSRDRATEAFF	TGTGCCAGTAGTTCCCGGGACAGGGCCACTGAAGCTTTCTTT
TRBJ2-5	TRBV6-1	NA	NA	CASSEGGRGGETQYF	TGTGCCAGCAGTGAAGGAGGGCGGGGCGGAGAGACCCAGTACTTC
TRBJ2-7	TRBV7-9	once	TRBD1	CASSSGQGNEQYF	TGTGCCAGCAGTTCCGGACAGGGGAACGAGCAGTACTTC
TRBJ2-7	TRBV5-1	NA	NA	CASSLGGGDYEQYF	TGCGCCAGCAGCTTGGGAGGGGGAGACTACGAGCAGTACTTC
TRBJ1-2	TRBV28	NA	NA	CASKWGVTGGYTF	TGTGCCAGCAAGTGGGGGGTAACGGGTGGCTACACCTTC
TRBJ2-7	TRBV11-2	NA	NA	CASSSDSYEQYF	TGTGCCAGCAGCTCGGACAGCTACGAGCAGTACTTC
TRBJ1-4	TRBV19	NA	TRBD1	CASSIGTGKDANEKLFF	TGTGCCAGTAGTATCGGGACAGGGAAGGATGCTAATGAAAAACTGTTTTTT
TRBJ1-6	TRBV6-1	NA	NA	CASSEEQFNSPLHF	TGTGCCAGCAGTGAAGAACAGTTTAATTCACCCCTCCACTTT
TRBJ2-7	TRBV2	NA	NA	CASSETAPFAEQYF	TGTGCCAGCAGTGAGACAGCCCCATTCGCCGAGCAGTACTTC
TRBJ2-7	TRBV13	NA	TRBD1	CASSSGGQGVNEQYF	TGTGCCAGCAGCTCCGGGGGACAGGGGGTCAACGAGCAGTACTTC
TRBJ1-1	TRBV4-1	NA	TRBD1	CASSQEWGQGRTEAFF	TGCGCCAGCAGCCAAGAGTGGGGACAGGGGAGGACTGAAGCTTTCTTT
TRBJ2-7	TRBV7-2	NA	NA	CASSLFVGRSYEQYF	TGTGCCAGCAGCTTATTCGTGGGCCGCTCCTACGAGCAGTACTTC
TRBJ2-5	TRBV6-1	NA	NA	CASSDWGRWETQYF	TGTGCCAGCAGTGATTGGGGGCGCTGGGAGACCCAGTACTTC
TRBJ2-3	TRBV5-1	NA	TRBD1	CASREDRVTDTQYF	TGCGCCAGCAGAGAGGACAGGGTGACAGATACGCAGTATTTT
TRBJ2-5	TRBV6-1	NA	TRBD1	CASSEIATGGTQYF	TGTGCCAGCAGTGAAATAGCTACAGGGGGGACCCAGTACTTC
TRBJ2-1	TRBV29-1	NA	TRBD1	CSVAPGQGNNEQFF	TGCAGCGTCGCTCCGGGACAGGGTAACAATGAGCAGTTCTTC
TRBJ1-5	TRBV9	NA	TRBD1	CASSVGTGSSNQPQHF	TGTGCCAGCAGCGTTGGGACAGGGAGTAGCAATCAGCCCCAGCATTTT
TRBJ1-5	TRBV5-4	NA	TRBD1	CASSNRTGRGQPQHF	TGTGCCAGCAGTAACAGGACAGGGAGAGGGCAGCCCCAGCATTTT
TRBJ2-5	TRBV5-1	NA	TRBD1	CASSLAGTGGETQYF	TGCGCCAGCAGCTTGGCCGGGACAGGGGGAGAGACCCAGTACTTC
TRBJ2-3	TRBV13	NA	NA	CASRIQGTDTQYF	TGTGCCAGCAGAATACAGGGTACAGATACGCAGTATTTT
TRBJ2-5	TRBV27	NA	NA	CASSLSVFQAMPETQYF	TGTGCCAGCAGTTTATCGGTCTTCCAGGCTATGCCGGAGACCCAGTACTTC
TRBJ1-6	TRBV5-1	NA	NA	CASSLERVVDNSPLHF	TGCGCCAGCAGCTTGGAGAGGGTTGTCGATAATTCACCCCTCCACTTT
TRBJ2-7	TRBV20-1	few	NA	CSAGEIYEQYF	TGCAGTGCTGGTGAGATCTACGAGCAGTACTTC
TRBJ1-5	TRBV2	NA	TRBD1	CASSYSGTGGAEGNQPQHF	TGTGCCAGCAGTTATTCCGGGACAGGGGGCGCCGAGGGCAATCAGCCCCAGCATTTT
TRBJ2-7	TRBV5-1	NA	NA	CASSLGQLSSYEQYF	TGCGCCAGCAGCTTGGGGCAGTTAAGCTCCTACGAGCAGTACTTC
TRBJ2-2	TRBV2	few	TRBD1	CASRGTAFTGELFF	TGTGCCAGCAGGGGGACAGCGTTCACCGGGGAGCTGTTTTTT
TRBJ1-1	TRBV7-2	NA	NA	CASSSRPSGANTEAFF	TGTGCCAGCAGCTCCCGACCCAGTGGGGCGAACACTGAAGCTTTCTTT
TRBJ1-2	TRBV18	NA	NA	CASSPQTGTNYGYTF	TGTGCCAGCTCACCGCAAACAGGGACTAACTATGGCTACACCTTC
TRBJ2-6	TRBV4-2	NA	TRBD2	CASSLTAGGLRSGANVLTF	TGTGCCAGCAGCCTGACCGCGGGGGGCCTACGCTCTGGGGCCAACGTCCTGACTTTC
TRBJ1-1	TRBV5-1	NA	NA	CASSSDSEPFNEAFF	TGCGCCAGCAGCTCAGACAGTGAACCTTTTAATGAAGCTTTCTTT
TRBJ1-1	TRBV19	few	NA	CASSIIQKPNTEAFF	TGTGCCAGTAGTATAATTCAGAAACCGAACACTGAAGCTTTCTTT
TRBJ1-1	TRBV19	NA	NA	CATKEQGPSTEAFF	TGTGCCACCAAAGAACAGGGACCGAGCACTGAAGCTTTCTTT
TRBJ2-7	TRBV6-5	NA	NA	CASSYSFDRHYEQYF	TGTGCCAGCAGTTACTCGTTCGACAGGCACTACGAGCAGTACTTC
TRBJ1-1	TRBV10-3	NA	TRBD1	CAISELRTGLNTEAFF	TGTGCCATCAGTGAGTTGCGGACAGGGTTGAACACTGAAGCTTTCTTT
TRBJ1-3	TRBV6-5	NA	TRBD1	CASSSPTGTGNTIYF	TGTGCCAGCAGTTCCCCGACAGGGACTGGAAACACCATATATTTT
TRBJ2-3	TRBV19	once	TRBD2	CASSIQLAGRADTQYF	TGTGCCAGTAGTATCCAACTAGCGGGGCGCGCAGATACGCAGTATTTT
TRBJ2-2	TRBV5-1	NA	TRBD2	CASSTSGAGELFF	TGCGCCAGCAGCACTAGCGGGGCCGGGGAGCTGTTTTTT
TRBJ1-6	TRBV5-5	NA	TRBD1	CASSLRAGTDSSPLHF	TGTGCCAGCAGCTTGAGGGCCGGGACAGACTCCTCACCCCTCCACTTT
TRBJ1-2	TRBV11-2	NA	TRBD1	CASSGTGTGYTF	TGTGCCAGCAGCGGGACAGGGACCGGCTACACCTTC
TRBJ1-2	TRBV5-1	NA	NA	CATSPEGIGADGYTF	TGCGCCACCAGTCCGGAGGGCATAGGAGCGGATGGCTACACCTTC
TRBJ2-1	TRBV5-1	NA	NA	CASSPQGLDNEQFF	TGCGCCAGCAGCCCCCAGGGGTTGGATAATGAGCAGTTCTTC